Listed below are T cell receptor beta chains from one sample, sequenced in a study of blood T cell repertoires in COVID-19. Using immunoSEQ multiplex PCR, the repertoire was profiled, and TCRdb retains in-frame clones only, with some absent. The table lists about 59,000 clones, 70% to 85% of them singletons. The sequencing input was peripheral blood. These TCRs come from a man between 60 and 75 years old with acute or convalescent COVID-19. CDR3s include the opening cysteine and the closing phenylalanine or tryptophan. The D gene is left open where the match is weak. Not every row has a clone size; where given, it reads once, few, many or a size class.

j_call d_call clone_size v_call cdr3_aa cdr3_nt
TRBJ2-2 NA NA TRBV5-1 CASPSLDTGELFF TGCGCCAGCCCCTCATTAGACACCGGGGAGCTGTTTTTT
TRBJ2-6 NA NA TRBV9 CASSVESGANVLTF TGTGCCAGCAGCGTGGAGTCTGGGGCCAACGTCCTGACTTTC
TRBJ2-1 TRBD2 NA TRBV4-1 CASSQGSGRYDEQFF TGCGCCAGCAGCCAAGGGAGCGGGAGGTACGATGAGCAGTTCTTC
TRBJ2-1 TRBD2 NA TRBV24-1 CATSGLAGAKYNEQFF TGTGCCACCAGTGGACTAGCGGGAGCTAAGTACAATGAGCAGTTCTTC
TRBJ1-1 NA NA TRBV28 CASSLSRDEAFF TGTGCCAGCAGTTTATCCAGGGATGAAGCTTTCTTT
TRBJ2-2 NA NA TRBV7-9 CASSSGQSNTGELFF TGTGCCAGCAGCTCCGGACAGTCTAACACCGGGGAGCTGTTTTTT
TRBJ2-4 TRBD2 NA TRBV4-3 CASSPLAGNIQYF TGCGCCAGCAGCCCTCTAGCGGGAAACATTCAGTACTTC
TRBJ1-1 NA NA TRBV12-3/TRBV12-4 CASFLGGNTEAFF TGTGCCAGTTTTTTAGGGGGGAACACTGAAGCTTTCTTT
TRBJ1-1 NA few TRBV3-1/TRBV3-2 CASSQVGGFKSEAFF TGTGCCAGCAGCCAAGTTGGAGGGTTTAAATCTGAAGCTTTCTTT
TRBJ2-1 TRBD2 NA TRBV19 CASSNLGGLAGAGEQFF TGTGCCAGTAGTAACCTTGGGGGACTAGCGGGAGCGGGTGAGCAGTTCTTC
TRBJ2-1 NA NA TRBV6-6 CASSKTGHIQFF TGTGCCAGCAGCAAAACGGGACACATTCAGTTCTTC
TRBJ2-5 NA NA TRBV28 CASSPRDFQETQYF TGTGCCAGCAGTCCGCGGGACTTTCAAGAGACCCAGTACTTC
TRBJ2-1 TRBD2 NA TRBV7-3 CASSLRHPLISAGVYNEQFF TGTGCCAGCAGCTTAAGGCACCCCCTTATTTCAGCGGGAGTCTACAATGAGCAGTTCTTC
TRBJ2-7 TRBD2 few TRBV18 CASSPAASGKSGEQYF TGTGCCAGCTCACCCGCTGCTAGCGGGAAATCGGGGGAGCAGTACTTC
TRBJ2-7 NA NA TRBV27 CASSTGLGEQYF TGTGCCAGCAGTACGGGACTGGGCGAGCAGTACTTC
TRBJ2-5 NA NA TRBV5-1 CASTRGAGAEETQYF TGCGCCAGCACCCGAGGGGCGGGGGCAGAAGAGACCCAGTACTTC
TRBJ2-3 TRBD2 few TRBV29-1 CSPVIAGERGTQYF TGCAGCCCGGTAATAGCGGGAGAACGGGGTACGCAGTATTTT
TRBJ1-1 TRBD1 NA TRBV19 CASSNRGRGTEAFF TGTGCCAGTAGTAACAGGGGGCGAGGCACTGAAGCTTTCTTT
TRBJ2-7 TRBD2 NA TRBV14 CASSHPLAGSYEQYF TGTGCCAGCAGCCATCCCCTAGCGGGAAGCTACGAGCAGTACTTC
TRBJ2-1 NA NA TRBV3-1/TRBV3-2 CASSQVGVQRGSDYNEQFF TGTGCCAGCAGCCAAGTTGGTGTGCAACGGGGGAGCGACTACAATGAGCAGTTCTTC
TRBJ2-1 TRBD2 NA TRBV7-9 CASSLSLAGAYNEQFF TGTGCCAGCAGCTTATCCTTAGCGGGAGCCTACAATGAGCAGTTCTTC
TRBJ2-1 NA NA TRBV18 CASSPKGGQAYNEQFF TGTGCCAGCTCACCGAAAGGGGGACAAGCCTACAATGAGCAGTTCTTC
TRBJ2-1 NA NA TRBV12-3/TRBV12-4 CASSLWENEQFF TGTGCCAGCAGTTTATGGGAGAATGAGCAGTTCTTC
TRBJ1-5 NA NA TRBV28 CASGESNQPQHF TGTGCCAGCGGAGAGAGCAATCAGCCCCAGCATTTT
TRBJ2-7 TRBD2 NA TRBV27 CASSAAGGRYYEQYF TGTGCCAGCAGCGCAGCGGGAGGGCGATACTACGAGCAGTACTTC
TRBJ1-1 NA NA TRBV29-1 CSVVGPGGGTEAFF TGCAGCGTTGTGGGGCCTGGTGGCGGCACTGAAGCTTTCTTT
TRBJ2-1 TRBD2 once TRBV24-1 CATSDPKRTSGSGNEQFF TGTGCCACCAGTGACCCTAAGAGGACTAGCGGGAGTGGAAATGAGCAGTTCTTC
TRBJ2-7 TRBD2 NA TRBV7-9 CASRWTSGPQYF TGTGCCAGCAGATGGACTAGCGGCCCGCAGTACTTC
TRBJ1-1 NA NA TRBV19 CASSIRQSFVTEAFF TGTGCCAGTAGTATCCGACAGTCCTTTGTCACTGAAGCTTTCTTT
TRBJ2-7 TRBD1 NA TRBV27 CASTRTYSGTDYEQYF TGTGCCAGCACTAGGACTTACTCCGGGACAGACTACGAGCAGTACTTC
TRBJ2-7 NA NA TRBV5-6 CASSFLGGEQYF TGTGCCAGCAGCTTTTTAGGCGGGGAGCAGTACTTC
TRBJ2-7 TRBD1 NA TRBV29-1 CSVYGQGPTYEQYF TGCAGCGTCTACGGACAGGGGCCTACCTACGAGCAGTACTTC
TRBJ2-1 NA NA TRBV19 CASSIVTDRYNEQFF TGTGCCAGTAGTATAGTCACAGATCGTTACAATGAGCAGTTCTTC
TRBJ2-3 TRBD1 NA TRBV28 CASRQTGADTQYF TGTGCCAGCAGGCAAACAGGGGCAGATACGCAGTATTTT
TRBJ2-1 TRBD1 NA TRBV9 CASSATGDHNEQFF TGTGCCAGCAGCGCGACAGGGGACCACAATGAGCAGTTCTTC
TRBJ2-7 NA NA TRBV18 CASSTSSYEQYF TGTGCCAGCTCAACCAGTTCCTACGAGCAGTACTTC
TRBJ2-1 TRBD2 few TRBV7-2 CASSVKREGNEQFF TGTGCCAGCAGTGTCAAGCGGGAGGGGAATGAGCAGTTCTTC
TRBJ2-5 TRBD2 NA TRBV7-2 CASSLQLAGEETQYF TGTGCCAGCAGCTTACAGCTAGCGGGAGAAGAGACCCAGTACTTC
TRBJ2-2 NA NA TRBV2 CASSGSYQYTGELFF TGTGCCAGCAGCGGTAGTTACCAATACACCGGGGAGCTGTTTTTT
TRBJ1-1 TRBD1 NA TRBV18 CASSPRQGNGGTEAFF TGTGCCAGCTCACCCCGACAGGGCAACGGCGGCACTGAAGCTTTCTTT
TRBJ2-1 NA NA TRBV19 CASSAGLLSYNEQFF TGTGCCAGTAGTGCGGGACTTCTTTCCTACAATGAGCAGTTCTTC